Listed below are T cell receptor beta chains from one sample, sequenced in a study of blood T cells in healthy people across ages. Each CDR3 protein gets one entry after TCRdb re-called the 5' RACE reads with MiXCR. The repertoire holds about 720,000 distinct CDR3 sequences, with 22% as singletons. Sequencing was carried out using blood. The receptors here all came from a man between 70 and 80 years old in good health. The CDR3 runs from the conserved cysteine through the conserved F or W. A D gene is named only where the DNA matches it firmly. Clone size appears in some rows only: once, few, many, or a class for an expanded clone.

clone_size d_call j_call v_call cdr3_aa cdr3_nt
. TRBD2 TRBJ2-7 TRBV28 CASSMTGTRNYEQYF TGTGCCAGCAGCATGACCGGGACTAGGAACTACGAGCAGTACTTC
. . TRBJ1-4 TRBV7-2 CASSLVSDSVFGEKLFF TGTGCCAGCAGCTTAGTATCAGACTCTGTCTTCGGTGAAAAACTGTTTTTT
. TRBD1 TRBJ1-2 TRBV6-5 CASRTGTGGRKNYGYTF TGTGCCAGCAGGACCGGGACAGGGGGCCGGAAAAACTATGGCTACACCTTC
. . TRBJ2-1 TRBV3-1 CASRYKASHEQFF TGTGCCAGCAGGTACAAGGCAAGTCATGAGCAGTTCTTC
few TRBD1 TRBJ2-7 TRBV2 CASSARTGSHEQYF TGTGCCAGCAGTGCCCGGACAGGGAGCCACGAGCAGTACTTC
few TRBD2 TRBJ2-3 TRBV5-1 CASSPGGLAGNTDTQYF TGCGCCAGCAGCCCTGGAGGACTAGCGGGGAACACAGATACGCAGTATTTT
. . TRBJ2-2 TRBV9 CASSVGPTGELFF TGTGCCAGCAGCGTAGGACCCACCGGGGAGCTGTTTTTT
. . TRBJ1-4 TRBV7-6 CASSGWGTNEKLFF TGTGCCAGCAGCGGTTGGGGGACTAATGAAAAACTGTTTTTT
. . TRBJ2-3 TRBV12-3/TRBV12-4 CASTPYDTQYF TGTGCCAGCACTCCTTACGATACGCAGTATTTT
. . TRBJ1-3 TRBV12-3/TRBV12-4 CASSTGTRGGGNTIYF TGTGCCAGCAGTACCGGGACAAGGGGTGGTGGAAACACCATATATTTT
many . TRBJ2-5 TRBV6-6 CASSSLREGGGETQYF TGTGCCAGCAGTTCCCTACGCGAGGGTGGGGGGGAGACCCAGTACTTC
. . TRBJ2-1 TRBV5-1 CASSLGGRLDEQFF TGCGCCAGCAGCTTGGGTGGAAGGCTAGATGAGCAGTTCTTC
medium-sized TRBD2 TRBJ2-1 TRBV20-1 CSARDSAGVINEQFF TGCAGTGCTAGAGATTCAGCGGGAGTTATCAATGAGCAGTTCTTC
. . TRBJ2-3 TRBV12-5 CASRGPLSTDTQYF TGTGCTAGTCGGGGACCGCTAAGCACAGATACGCAGTATTTT
. TRBD2 TRBJ2-1 TRBV3-1 CASSQVIAGTGEQFF TGTGCCAGCAGCCAAGTTATAGCGGGAACGGGGGAGCAGTTCTTC
many . TRBJ1-1 TRBV7-9 CASRQLGAMNTEAFF TGTGCCAGCAGACAATTGGGGGCAATGAACACTGAAGCTTTCTTT
. TRBD1 TRBJ1-2 TRBV29-1 CSARQGTWDGYTF TGCAGCGCCAGACAGGGGACTTGGGATGGCTACACCTTC
. . TRBJ1-1 TRBV9 CASSPSGGGGTEAFF TGTGCCAGCAGCCCCAGTGGGGGGGGAGGGACTGAAGCTTTCTTT
few . TRBJ2-7 TRBV6-9 CASSYEIASTYEQYF TGTGCCAGCAGTTACGAGATAGCGTCGACCTACGAGCAGTACTTC
few TRBD1 TRBJ2-7 TRBV4-1 CASSQQGASVTYEQYF TGCGCCAGCAGCCAGCAGGGGGCTTCCGTAACCTACGAGCAGTACTTC
. . TRBJ2-1 TRBV12-5 CASGLGNNEQFF TGTGCTAGTGGTTTAGGGAACAATGAGCAGTTCTTC
. . TRBJ1-2 TRBV3-1 CASSQVIDGYGYTF TGTGCCAGCAGCCAAGTTATCGACGGCTATGGCTACACCTTC
. . TRBJ1-1 TRBV6-1 CASSDAGHLNTEAFF TGTGCCAGCAGTGACGCCGGACATCTGAACACTGAAGCTTTCTTT
. . TRBJ2-5 TRBV5-1 CASSLDRSQETQYF TGCGCCAGCAGCTTGGACCGCTCCCAAGAGACCCAGTACTTC
. . TRBJ2-1 TRBV21-1 CASSPHGGNEQFF TGTGCCAGCAGCCCACACGGCGGAAATGAGCAGTTCTTC
many TRBD1 TRBJ1-4 TRBV29-1 CSVDGTGAGEKLFF TGCAGCGTTGATGGGACAGGGGCGGGTGAAAAACTGTTTTTT
many . TRBJ2-2 TRBV6-5 CASSRRTGELFF TGTGCCAGCAGTCGCAGGACCGGGGAGCTGTTTTTT
few . TRBJ2-5 TRBV20-1 CSADTYNEQSF TGCAGTGCCGACACCTACAATGAGCAGTCCTTC
many TRBD1 TRBJ1-2 TRBV19 CASSSLGQGDYGYTF TGTGCCAGTAGTTCCCTGGGACAGGGGGATTATGGCTACACCTTC
few . TRBJ2-5 TRBV20-1 CSAPQGAEQETQYF TGCAGTGCCCCCCAAGGGGCCGAACAAGAGACCCAGTACTTC
. TRBD1 TRBJ2-7 TRBV12-3/TRBV12-4 CASGRDSSSYEQYF TGTGCCAGCGGAAGGGACAGTAGCTCCTACGAGCAGTACTTC
. . TRBJ2-1 TRBV27 CASRDSLNEQFF TGTGCCAGCCGGGACTCCCTCAATGAGCAGTTCTTC
. . TRBJ2-7 TRBV10-2 CASSESGEQYF TGCGCCAGTAGTGAGTCTGGCGAGCAGTACTTC
few TRBD2 TRBJ2-1 TRBV6-6 CASSLGTGGRDEQFF TGTGCCAGCAGCCTAGGGACTGGCGGGAGGGATGAGCAGTTCTTC
few TRBD1 TRBJ1-1 TRBV29-1 CSVWTGGANTEAFF TGCAGCGTCTGGACAGGGGGCGCGAACACTGAAGCTTTCTTT
. TRBD1 TRBJ2-7 TRBV6-6 CASTRDSSYEQYF TGTGCCAGCACCCGGGACAGCTCCTACGAGCAGTACTTC
few TRBD2 TRBJ2-1 TRBV7-3 CASSLMGTSGYNEQFF TGTGCCAGCAGCTTAATGGGGACTAGCGGATACAATGAGCAGTTCTTC
. . TRBJ2-6 TRBV6-6 CASSYGGLGANVLTF TGTGCCAGCAGTTACGGTGGCCTTGGGGCCAACGTCCTGACTTTC
. . TRBJ2-4 TRBV29-1 CSVRREDIQYF TGCAGCGTTCGGAGGGAGGACATTCAGTACTTC
few . TRBJ2-1 TRBV2 CASTVTASNNEQFF TGTGCCAGCACGGTGACAGCTTCTAACAATGAGCAGTTCTTC
. . TRBJ2-3 TRBV24-1 CAASELSGSSANTQYF TGTGCCGCCAGTGAATTATCGGGATCCTCTGCGAATACGCAGTATTTT
. TRBD1 TRBJ1-1 TRBV20-1 CSAQRRTGEGTEAFF TGCAGTGCTCAAAGGAGGACAGGGGAGGGAACTGAAGCTTTCTTT
. . TRBJ2-5 TRBV6-5 CASSTPGEETQYF TGTGCCAGCAGTACACCGGGGGAAGAGACCCAGTACTTC
. . TRBJ2-7 TRBV3-1 CASRGPPAGEQYF TGTGCCAGCAGGGGTCCCCCCGCAGGCGAGCAGTACTTC
. . TRBJ2-7 TRBV20-1 CSASPSSAHTYEQYF TGCAGTGCTAGCCCCTCCAGCGCTCACACCTACGAGCAGTACTTC
. TRBD1 TRBJ1-2 TRBV20-1 CSAGTGEFGYTF TGCAGTGCCGGGACAGGGGAATTTGGCTACACCTTC
few . TRBJ1-2 TRBV24-1 CAAHGYTF TGTGCCGCCCATGGCTACACCTTC
. . TRBJ1-2 TRBV12-3/TRBV12-4 CASSFNQGHGYTF TGTGCCAGCAGTTTTAATCAGGGTCATGGCTACACCTTC
few TRBD1 TRBJ2-1 TRBV7-9 CASSWKAETGRGEQFF TGTGCCAGCAGCTGGAAGGCCGAGACAGGGAGAGGTGAGCAGTTCTTC
. . TRBJ1-6 TRBV7-9 CASQRVSSYNSPLHF TGTGCCAGCCAACGGGTCTCCTCCTATAATTCACCCCTCCACTTT
few . TRBJ1-2 TRBV5-8 CASSRSGTPDTF TGTGCCAGCAGTCGCTCCGGGACACCGGACACCTTC
. . TRBJ2-1 TRBV12-3/TRBV12-4 CASSPSRQRFNNEQFF TGTGCCAGCAGTCCCTCGCGACAGCGGTTTAACAATGAGCAGTTCTTC